This T cell receptor (beta chain) was sequenced during a study of blood T cell repertoires in COVID-19. Study background: Two negative PCRs, clearance, or symptom resolution were required of recovered Cohort 3 donors.

The repertoire was sequenced with immunoSEQ multiplex PCR; TCRdb's copy has only in-frame clones and lacks some. The table lists hundreds of thousands of clones, 85% to 90% of them singletons. Trimming took 3 bases from V and 0 from J; bases not matched to a gene: 5. Germline V gene lookup returns CDR1 LNHDA and CDR2 SQIVND (reference sequence). The CDR3 loop spans 16 amino acids. The specimen sequenced was PBMCs or T cells enriched from blood (not recorded which). The chain uses TRBV19 and TRBJ2-7; 10 bases agree with TRBD2. The source of this sequence is a woman aged 55-69 years in a cohort exposed to, infected with or recovered from COVID-19 (not recorded which). CDR3 protein: CASSIRASGSSYEQYF. The CDR3 coding sequence is TGTGCCAGTAGTATTCGCGCTAGCGGGAGCTCCTACGAGCAGTACTTC.